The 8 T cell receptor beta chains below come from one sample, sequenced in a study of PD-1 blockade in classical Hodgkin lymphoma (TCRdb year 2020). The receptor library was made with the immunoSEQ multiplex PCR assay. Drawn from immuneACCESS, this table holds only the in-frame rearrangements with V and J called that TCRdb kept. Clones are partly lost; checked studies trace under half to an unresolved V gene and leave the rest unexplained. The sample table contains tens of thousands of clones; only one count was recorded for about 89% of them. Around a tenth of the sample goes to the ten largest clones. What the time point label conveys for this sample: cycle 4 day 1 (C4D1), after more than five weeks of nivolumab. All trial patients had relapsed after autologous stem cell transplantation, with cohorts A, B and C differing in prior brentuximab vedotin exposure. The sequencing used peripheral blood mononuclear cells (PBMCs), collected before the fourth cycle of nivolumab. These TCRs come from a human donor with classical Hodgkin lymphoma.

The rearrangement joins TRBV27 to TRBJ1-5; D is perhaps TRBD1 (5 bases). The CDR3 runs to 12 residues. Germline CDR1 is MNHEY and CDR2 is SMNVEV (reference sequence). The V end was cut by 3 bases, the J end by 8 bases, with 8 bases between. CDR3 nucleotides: TGTGCCAGCAGTTTCGGGGGGGAGCCCCAGCATTTT. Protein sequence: CASSFGGEPQHF.

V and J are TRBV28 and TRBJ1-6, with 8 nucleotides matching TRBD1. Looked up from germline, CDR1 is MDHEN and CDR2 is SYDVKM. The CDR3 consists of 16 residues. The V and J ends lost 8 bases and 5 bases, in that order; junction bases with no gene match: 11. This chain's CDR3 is CASGPTSQGDNSPLHF. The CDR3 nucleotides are TGTGCCAGCGGCCCCACCTCACAGGGGGATAATTCACCCCTCCACTTT.

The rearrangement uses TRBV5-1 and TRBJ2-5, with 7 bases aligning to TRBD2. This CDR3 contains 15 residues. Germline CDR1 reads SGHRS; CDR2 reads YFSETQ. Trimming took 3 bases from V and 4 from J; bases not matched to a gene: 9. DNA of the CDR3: TGCGCCAGCAGCTCCGGACTAGTCGCTGGAGAGACCCAGTACTTC. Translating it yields CASSSGLVAGETQYF.

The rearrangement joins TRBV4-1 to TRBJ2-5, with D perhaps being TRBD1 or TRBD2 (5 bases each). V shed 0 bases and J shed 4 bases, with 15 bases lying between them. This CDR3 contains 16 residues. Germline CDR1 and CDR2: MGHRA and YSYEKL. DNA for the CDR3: TGCGCCAGCAGCCAAGAAACGGGACCGAGAACAGAGACCCAGTACTTC. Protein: CASSQETGPRTETQYF.

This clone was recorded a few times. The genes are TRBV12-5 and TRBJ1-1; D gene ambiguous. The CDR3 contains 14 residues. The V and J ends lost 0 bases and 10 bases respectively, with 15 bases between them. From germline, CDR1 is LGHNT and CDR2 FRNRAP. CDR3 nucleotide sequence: TGTGCTAGTGGTTTGGTACTTCCGTCCGATGTAGCTTTCTTT. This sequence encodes CASGLVLPSDVAFF.

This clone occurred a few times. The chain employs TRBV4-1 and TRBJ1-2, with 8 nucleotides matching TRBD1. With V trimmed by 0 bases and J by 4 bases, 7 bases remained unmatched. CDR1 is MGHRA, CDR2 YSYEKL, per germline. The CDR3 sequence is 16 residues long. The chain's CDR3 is CASSQEGQGLGYGYTF. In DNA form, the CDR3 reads TGCGCCAGCAGCCAAGAAGGACAGGGCTTAGGCTATGGCTACACCTTC.

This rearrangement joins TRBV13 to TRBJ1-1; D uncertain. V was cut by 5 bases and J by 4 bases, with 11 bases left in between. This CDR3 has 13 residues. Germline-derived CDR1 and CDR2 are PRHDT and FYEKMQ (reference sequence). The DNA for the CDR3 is TGTGCCAGCAGCAAACAGATTCCCACTGAAGCTTTCTTT. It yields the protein CASSKQIPTEAFF.

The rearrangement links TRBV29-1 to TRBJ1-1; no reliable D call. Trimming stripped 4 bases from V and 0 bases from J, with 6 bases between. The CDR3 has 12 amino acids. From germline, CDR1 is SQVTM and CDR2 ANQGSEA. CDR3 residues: CSVGRVNTEAFF. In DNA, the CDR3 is TGCAGCGTTGGCCGTGTGAACACTGAAGCTTTCTTT.